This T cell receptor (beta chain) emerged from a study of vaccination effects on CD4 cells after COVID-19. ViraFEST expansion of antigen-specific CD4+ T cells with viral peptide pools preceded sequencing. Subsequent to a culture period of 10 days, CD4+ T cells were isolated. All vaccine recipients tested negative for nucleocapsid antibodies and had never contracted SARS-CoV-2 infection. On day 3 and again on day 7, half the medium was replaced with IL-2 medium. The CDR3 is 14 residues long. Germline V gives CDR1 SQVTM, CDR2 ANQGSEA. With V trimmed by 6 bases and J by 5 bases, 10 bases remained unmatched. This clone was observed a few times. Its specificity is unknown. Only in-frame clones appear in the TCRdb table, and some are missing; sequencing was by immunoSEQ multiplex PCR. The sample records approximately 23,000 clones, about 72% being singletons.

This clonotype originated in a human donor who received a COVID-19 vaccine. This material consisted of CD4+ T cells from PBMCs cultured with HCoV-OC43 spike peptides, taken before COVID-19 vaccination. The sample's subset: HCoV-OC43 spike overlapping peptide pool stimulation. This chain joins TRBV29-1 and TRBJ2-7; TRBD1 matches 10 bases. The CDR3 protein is CSVRQGAIINEQYF. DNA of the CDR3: TGCAGCGTCCGACAGGGGGCGATTATAAACGAGCAGTACTTC.